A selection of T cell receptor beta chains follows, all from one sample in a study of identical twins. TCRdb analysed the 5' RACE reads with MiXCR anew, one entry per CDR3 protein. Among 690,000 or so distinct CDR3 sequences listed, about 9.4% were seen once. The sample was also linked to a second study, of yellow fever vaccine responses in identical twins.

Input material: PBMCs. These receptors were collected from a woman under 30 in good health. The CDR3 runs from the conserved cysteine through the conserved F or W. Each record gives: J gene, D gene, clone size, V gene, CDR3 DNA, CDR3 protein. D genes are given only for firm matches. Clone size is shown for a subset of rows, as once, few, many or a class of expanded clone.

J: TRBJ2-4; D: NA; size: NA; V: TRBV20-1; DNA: TGCAGTGCCACTTATCCCGGGACAACCAAAAACATTCAGTACTTC; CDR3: CSATYPGTTKNIQYF
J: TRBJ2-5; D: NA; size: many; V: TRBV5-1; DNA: TGCGCCAGCAGCCCGCCTTCAGAGACCCAGTACTTC; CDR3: CASSPPSETQYF
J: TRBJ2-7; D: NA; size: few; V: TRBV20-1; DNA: TGCAGTGCTAGAAGGGGCTCCTACGAGCAGTACTTC; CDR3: CSARRGSYEQYF
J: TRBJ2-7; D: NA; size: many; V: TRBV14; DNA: TGTGCCAGCAGCCAAGAGCACGGGTATGGCGAGCAGTACTTC; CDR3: CASSQEHGYGEQYF
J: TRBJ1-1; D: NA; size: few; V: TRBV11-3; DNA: TGTGCCAGCAGCTTAGGTATCGGAGGGAACACTGAAGCTTTCTTT; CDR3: CASSLGIGGNTEAFF
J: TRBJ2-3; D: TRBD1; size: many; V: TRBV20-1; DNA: TGCAGTGCCGCCTGGGGACAGGGCGCAGATACGCAGTATTTT; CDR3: CSAAWGQGADTQYF
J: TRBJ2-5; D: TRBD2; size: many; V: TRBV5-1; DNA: TGTGCCAGCAGCTTGACTAGCGGCCAAGAGACCCAGTACTTC; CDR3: CASSLTSGQETQYF
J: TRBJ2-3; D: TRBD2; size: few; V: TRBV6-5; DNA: TGTGCCAGCAGTTACACGAGAACGGGGGGGAATACGCAGTATTTT; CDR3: CASSYTRTGGNTQYF
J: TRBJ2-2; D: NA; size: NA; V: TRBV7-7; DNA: TGTGCTAGCAGCAAGGATCTATCCGGGGAGCTGTTTTTT; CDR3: CASSKDLSGELFF
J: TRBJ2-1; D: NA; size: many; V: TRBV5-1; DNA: TGCGCCAGCAGCTTGAGTGGGGGCAATGAGCAGTTCTTC; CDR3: CASSLSGGNEQFF
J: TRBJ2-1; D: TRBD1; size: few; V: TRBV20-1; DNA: TGCAGTGCTCCGCAGGGGGCGCGAGGGTTCTTC; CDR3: CSAPQGARGFF
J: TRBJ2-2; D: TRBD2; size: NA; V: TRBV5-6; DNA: TGTGCCAGCAGCTTCGGACTAGAGGCGCGGAACACCGGGGAGCTGTTTTTT; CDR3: CASSFGLEARNTGELFF
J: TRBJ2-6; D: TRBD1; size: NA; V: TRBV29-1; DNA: TGCAGCGTTGACCAGGGGGCTGGGGCCAACGTCCTGACTTTC; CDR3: CSVDQGAGANVLTF
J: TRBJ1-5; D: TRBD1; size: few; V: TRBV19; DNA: TGTGCCAGTAGGAGGGGAGGACAGGGCCCATATAGCAATCAGCCCCAGCATTTT; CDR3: CASRRGGQGPYSNQPQHF
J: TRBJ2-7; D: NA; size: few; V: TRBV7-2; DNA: TGTGCCAGCAGCTTACCCAGCAACGAGCAGTACTTC; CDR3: CASSLPSNEQYF
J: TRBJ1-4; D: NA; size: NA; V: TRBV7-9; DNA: TGTGCCAGCAGCACGGGACAAGCAGGGCCATATGAAAAACTGTTTTTT; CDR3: CASSTGQAGPYEKLFF
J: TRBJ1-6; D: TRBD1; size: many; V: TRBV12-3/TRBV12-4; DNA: TGTGCCAGCAAACCCACAGGGGATAATTCACCCCTCCACTTT; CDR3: CASKPTGDNSPLHF